The source of this TCR beta chain is a study of blood T cells in healthy people across ages. Germline lookup yields CDR1 ENHRY and CDR2 SYGVKD. V was pared by 11 bases and J by 2 bases, with 30 bases between. CDR3 length equals 19 residues. Healthy Russian Caucasian donors spanned ages about 6 to 100 years. Per individual sample, total RNA of at least 6 micrograms was extracted. It was with a sample-barcoded 5' primer and a J-beta primer mix that a second PCR of roughly 7 to 11 cycles was run. TCRdb used MiXCR to reprocess the 5' RACE reads, holding one entry per CDR3 protein. Among hundreds of thousands of distinct CDR3 sequences listed, roughly three fifths were seen once.

The rearrangement joins TRBV10-3 to TRBJ2-2, with D perhaps matching TRBD1 or TRBD2 (5 bases each). This clonotype was obtained from a man in his forties in good health. Source material: blood. In nucleotides, the CDR3 is TGTGCCTCTCGGGACCTAGTTGAGAAGGCGACACATAACACCGGGGAGCTGTTTTTT. It specifies CASRDLVEKATHNTGELFF.